A selection of T cell receptor beta chains follows, all from one sample in a study of identical twins. TCRdb fed the 5' RACE reads into MiXCR, producing one record per CDR3 protein. The table records some 570,000 distinct CDR3 sequences, 20% to 25% of them present only once. The sample also formed part of further work on yellow fever vaccine responses in identical twins.

The sequenced sample was CD4+ T cells sorted from blood. The receptor set was obtained from a woman aged 18-35 years in good health. Each CDR3 is given with its conserved first and last residue. D genes are given only for firm matches. Expanded clones are given a class, and other clones once, few, many or no size at all.

clone_size,v_call,d_call,j_call,cdr3_aa,cdr3_nt
few,TRBV5-1,TRBD2,TRBJ2-3,CASSLYVAGGADTQYF,TGCGCCAGCAGCTTGTATGTAGCGGGGGGAGCAGATACGCAGTATTTT
few,TRBV12-3/TRBV12-4,NA,TRBJ1-2,CASRRGAALYGYTF,TGTGCCAGCAGACGCGGTGCGGCCCTCTATGGCTACACCTTC
few,TRBV5-1,TRBD1,TRBJ2-3,CASSSPGQRADTQYF,TGCGCCAGCAGCTCGCCGGGACAGAGGGCAGATACGCAGTATTTT
NA,TRBV20-1,NA,TRBJ1-5,CSASGDGQPQHF,TGCAGTGCAAGCGGGGATGGGCAGCCCCAGCATTTT
NA,TRBV5-1,NA,TRBJ1-1,CASSLAPGNTEAFF,TGCGCCAGCAGCTTGGCGCCAGGGAACACTGAAGCTTTCTTT
NA,TRBV28,NA,TRBJ2-4,CASTDQRDIQYF,TGTGCCAGCACCGACCAAAGGGACATTCAGTACTTC
NA,TRBV24-1,TRBD2,TRBJ2-3,CATSDFGGRATDTQYF,TGTGCCACCAGTGATTTTGGCGGGAGGGCCACAGATACGCAGTATTTT
many,TRBV7-2,NA,TRBJ2-1,CASSLGGSSNEQFF,TGTGCCAGCAGCTTAGGGGGGTCCAGCAATGAGCAGTTCTTC
few,TRBV5-1,TRBD2,TRBJ2-1,CASSLGTRRNNEQFF,TGCGCCAGCAGCCTCGGGACTAGGAGGAACAATGAGCAGTTCTTC
NA,TRBV2,TRBD1,TRBJ2-7,CASRAEQGAIYEQYF,TGTGCCAGCAGGGCTGAACAGGGGGCTATTTACGAGCAGTACTTC
few,TRBV7-6,NA,TRBJ1-2,CASSLTADDYGYTF,TGTGCCAGCAGCTTAACAGCTGACGACTATGGCTACACCTTC
NA,TRBV7-3,NA,TRBJ2-7,CASSLGPELAYEQYF,TGTGCCAGCAGCTTAGGCCCAGAGCTTGCCTACGAGCAGTACTTC
NA,TRBV20-1,TRBD1,TRBJ2-7,CSAAQDRGIGEQYF,TGCAGTGCCGCACAGGACAGGGGGATCGGTGAGCAGTACTTC
NA,TRBV20-1,TRBD1,TRBJ1-3,CSANPTGTGDPGNTIYF,TGCAGTGCTAACCCGACGGGGACAGGGGACCCTGGAAACACCATATATTTT
NA,TRBV5-1,NA,TRBJ1-1,CASSWTGAKLEAFF,TGCGCCAGCAGCTGGACCGGGGCCAAATTGGAAGCTTTCTTT
NA,TRBV27,NA,TRBJ1-5,CASSLNWLDQPQHF,TGTGCCAGCAGTTTAAATTGGCTAGATCAGCCCCAGCATTTT
NA,TRBV5-6,NA,TRBJ1-5,CASSLAGSGNQPQHF,TGTGCCAGCAGCTTGGCAGGGTCTGGCAATCAGCCCCAGCATTTT
once,TRBV27,TRBD1,TRBJ2-5,CASTDRVGTQYF,TGTGCCAGTACGGACAGGGTTGGGACCCAGTACTTC